This T cell receptor (beta chain) was identified during a study of T-cell reconstitution after alpha-beta-depleted transplantation in children. V was clipped by 5 bases and J by 5 bases; unmatched bases: 17. This CDR3 has 19 amino acids. Germline assignment: CDR1 SGHRS and CDR2 YFSETQ. Unique molecular identifiers were used in preparing the TCRbeta library. TCRdb reanalysed the PCR reads using MiXCR and keeps one entry per CDR3 protein. Found here are about 510,000 distinct CDR3 sequences, 9.5% to 12% of them singletons; the top ten hold 12% to 15%. Overall study results and limits: T-cell counts and diversity at one year post-transplant came mainly from newly produced T cells. Surviving recipient T cells and thymic progenitors produced the high day-60 TCRbeta diversity seen in some patients.

Comments on this clonotype: Its target is unknown.

The receptor was isolated from a female patient aged 2-9 years who had a stem cell transplant for aplastic anemia, so the T cells may come from the graft donor. The sequenced sample was PBMCs, mostly from graft donor cells, obtained 180 days after TCRalphabeta/CD19-depleted stem cell transplant. V and J are TRBV5-1 and TRBJ2-1, with TRBD2 matching over 12 bases. The CDR3 DNA follows: TGCGCCAGCAGACTGCCTCGGACTAGCGGGAAGATGGGGGACAATGAGCAGTTCTTC. Translated: CASRLPRTSGKMGDNEQFF.